This entry features one T cell receptor beta chain sequence. Its target is unknown. This sample is drawn from a study of cytomegalovirus exposure and HLA in healthy donors. Study-level points and caveats: The study labeled 150 to 200 TCR beta chains cytomegalovirus-associated. While the bulk of TCR sequences proved rare, some public TCRs turned up in many donors. A few CMV-associated chains were confirmed in vitro to be specific for CMV antigens.

Libraries were prepared by immunoSEQ multiplex PCR; TCRdb keeps only in-frame clonotypes and omits some of them. The table includes 250,000 to 350,000 clones, around 89% detected once. Separate from the roughly 700-subject first cohort was the approximately 110-subject validation cohort, to which the donors belonged. The germline gives CDR1 KGHSH, CDR2 LQKENI. V lost 4 bases to trimming and J lost 8 bases, with 8 bases between them. The CDR3 has 12 residues. Material for sequencing was PBMCs. The source is a woman aged 18-29 years in good health and CMV-seronegative. The chain employs TRBV18 and TRBJ2-2; TRBD1 might be the D (5 bases). CDR3 in amino acids: CASSLRTGELFF. The DNA of the CDR3 is TGTGCCAGCTCACTGCGGACAGGGGAGCTGTTTTTT. Filled out from reference TRBV18 and TRBJ2-2, the complete variable domain reads NAGVMQNPRHLVRRRGQEARLRCSPMKGHSHVYWYRQLPEEGLKFMVYLQKENIIDESGMPKERFSAEFPKEGPSILRIQQVVRGDSAAYFCASSLRTGELFFGEGSRLTVL.